Listed below are T cell receptor beta chains from one sample, sequenced in a study of cytomegalovirus exposure and HLA in healthy donors. The data were produced by immunoSEQ multiplex PCR, yet TCRdb's version contains in-frame clones alone and is incomplete. Among approximately 150,000 clones listed, about 76% were seen once. The sample taken for sequencing was PBMCs. These receptors were taken from a human donor in good health. Each CDR3 is given with its conserved first and last residue. D genes are given only for firm matches. Clone size is given for some rows only: seen once, a few or many times, or a class if the clone is expanded.

. TRBJ2-7 TRBV7-8 . TGTGCCAGCAGCTCTAACCTGCCGGGGTACGAGCAGTACTTC CASSSNLPGYEQYF
TRBD1 TRBJ1-2 TRBV19 . TGTGCCAGTAGTATAGAAGGGGGCGTTGGCTACACCTTC CASSIEGGVGYTF
. TRBJ1-3 TRBV30 . TGTGCCTGGAGCTCCTCTGGAAACACCATATATTTT CAWSSSGNTIYF
. TRBJ1-1 TRBV6-5 . TGTGCCAGCAGCTTCGGGGGTGTAGCTTTCTTT CASSFGGVAFF
TRBD1 TRBJ2-5 TRBV6-1 . TGTGCCAGCAGTGAAATGAGGGGGCTTGAAGGGACCCAGTACTTC CASSEMRGLEGTQYF
. TRBJ1-2 TRBV19 few TGTGCCAGTAGTATTCGACAGAACTATGGCTACACCTTC CASSIRQNYGYTF
. TRBJ2-1 TRBV30 once TGTGCCTGGGAGACAGGCCTCTCCTACAATGAGCAGTTCTTC CAWETGLSYNEQFF
. TRBJ1-1 TRBV23-1 . TGCGCCATCGCGGGTCTAGAAGCTTTCTTT CAIAGLEAFF
TRBD2 TRBJ2-5 TRBV14 . TGTGCCAGCAGCAAAGGACTAGCGGGGGGGCGGACCCAGTACTTC CASSKGLAGGRTQYF
. TRBJ2-7 TRBV5-1 . TGCGCCAGCAGCGCAACTAGCTCCTACGAGCAGTACTTC CASSATSSYEQYF
. TRBJ1-1 TRBV5-1 . TGCGCCAGCAGCCTCGGGACTCTCGGTACTGAAGCTTTCTTT CASSLGTLGTEAFF
. TRBJ2-1 TRBV10-3 . TGTGCCATCTCTACGGGGAGCTCCTACAATGAGCAGTTCTTC CAISTGSSYNEQFF
TRBD1 TRBJ1-5 TRBV15 few TGTGCCACCGGACAGGGGTACAGTCAGCCCCAGCATTTT CATGQGYSQPQHF
. TRBJ2-7 TRBV6-5 few TGTGCCAGCAGGTCCGATCTTGGGGCTGCTTACGAGCAGTACTTC CASRSDLGAAYEQYF
. TRBJ2-5 TRBV27 . TGTGCCAGCAGTTTATCCGGGGAGACCCAGTACTTC CASSLSGETQYF
. TRBJ2-1 TRBV15 . TGTGCCACCAGCACCTTTTATGAGCAGTTCTTC CATSTFYEQFF
. TRBJ1-5 TRBV7-9 once TGTGCCAGCAGCTTGGGGGCAGGGAATCAGCCCCAGCATTTT CASSLGAGNQPQHF
. TRBJ1-5 TRBV10-3 . TGTGCCATCAGTGAGTCTCTACCCGGGGGCAATCAGCCCCAGCATTTT CAISESLPGGNQPQHF
TRBD2 TRBJ2-1 TRBV4-2 . TGTGCCAGCAGCCAAGAAGTAGCGGGGGTCTACAATGAGCAGTTCTTC CASSQEVAGVYNEQFF
TRBD1 TRBJ2-2 TRBV5-1 . TGCGCCAGCAGCTTAGGACAGGGGACGGCCGGGGAGCTGTTTTTT CASSLGQGTAGELFF
. TRBJ1-6 TRBV11-2 . TGTGCCAGCAGCTTGATAGGATTCGGGAACTTATACCCTTCACCCCTCCACTTT CASSLIGFGNLYPSPLHF
TRBD2 TRBJ2-1 TRBV2 once TGTGCCAGCAGTGAGGTCCTAGCGGACAATGAGCAGTTCTTC CASSEVLADNEQFF
. TRBJ1-5 TRBV27 . TGTGCCAGCAGTTTAGCCGGACATCCCAATCAGCCCCAGCATTTT CASSLAGHPNQPQHF
TRBD2 TRBJ2-3 TRBV6-4 . TGTGCCAGCAGTGATCGAGCGGGGGGTTCAGATACGCAGTATTTT CASSDRAGGSDTQYF
. TRBJ2-3 TRBV18 . TGTGCCAGCTCACCTAGGGGGAGTTTGGGAGATACGCAGTATTTT CASSPRGSLGDTQYF
. TRBJ1-1 TRBV28 few TGTGCCAGCAGTTTTCCGGGAAACACTGAAGCTTTCTTT CASSFPGNTEAFF
. TRBJ2-5 TRBV5-1 . TGCGCCAGCAGCTTGCCGAGCCAAGAGACCCAGTACTTC CASSLPSQETQYF
. TRBJ2-1 TRBV29-1 . TGCAGCGTTGGCGGCTATGAGCAGTTCTTC CSVGGYEQFF
TRBD2 TRBJ2-3 TRBV4-2 . TGTGCCAGCAGCCAGGGAGCGGTTAGCGGGGGGGCAACAGATACGCAGTATTTT CASSQGAVSGGATDTQYF
. TRBJ2-3 TRBV14 once TGTGCCAGCAGCCCACAGCTCGCGGGGTGGGGAGATACGCAGTATTTT CASSPQLAGWGDTQYF
. TRBJ2-2 TRBV28 few TGTGCCAGCAGTTTGCCAGGGGCGATCACCGGGGAGCTGTTTTTT CASSLPGAITGELFF
TRBD2 TRBJ2-3 TRBV9 . TGTGCCAGCAGCCTCCAACCGGCTAGCGGGCCCTCAGATACGCAGTATTTT CASSLQPASGPSDTQYF
. TRBJ1-5 TRBV7-9 . TGTGCCAGCAGCGAGGGCGGCATGAATCAGCCCCAGCATTTT CASSEGGMNQPQHF
TRBD1 TRBJ1-6 TRBV7-8 . TGTGCCAGCAGCTTAGTGGTTCAAGAGGGGGCAAGAGGATCACCCCTCCACTTT CASSLVVQEGARGSPLHF
. TRBJ1-6 TRBV7-9 . TGTGCCAGCAGCTTAGGGGGCAGGGATTCACCCCTCCACTTT CASSLGGRDSPLHF
TRBD2 TRBJ2-5 TRBV2 once TGTGCCAGCAGTCCAGGACTAGCGGGATTCCCCACAGGGGGGACCCAGTACTTC CASSPGLAGFPTGGTQYF
. TRBJ1-1 TRBV10-2 . TGCGCCAGCAGTGAAAGCAGGGTTGAAGCTTTCTTT CASSESRVEAFF
TRBD2 TRBJ2-1 TRBV5-1 . TGCGCCAGCAGCCCGGGCGGGGGGGGGCCCTACAATGAGCAGTTCTTC CASSPGGGGPYNEQFF
. TRBJ1-1 TRBV19 . TGTGCCAGTAGTATTGGTGGGGCCATGAACACTGAAGCTTTCTTT CASSIGGAMNTEAFF
. TRBJ2-5 TRBV19 . TGTGCCAGTAGTCCGACAGTAAAAGAGACCCAGTACTTC CASSPTVKETQYF
. TRBJ2-7 TRBV15 few TGTGCCACCAGCAGGGATAGGGAGTACGAGCAGTACTTC CATSRDREYEQYF
TRBD2 TRBJ2-1 TRBV29-1 . TGCAGCGCAAGCTTTAGCGGGGGTGGCAATGAGCAGTTCTTC CSASFSGGGNEQFF
. TRBJ1-1 TRBV6-1 . TGTGCCAGCAGTCACGCAGGGGATGAAGCTTTCTTT CASSHAGDEAFF
TRBD1 TRBJ2-7 TRBV18 . TGTGCCAGCTCACTAGGCACTGGACAGGGAGGATCCTACGAGCAGTACTTC CASSLGTGQGGSYEQYF
. TRBJ2-1 TRBV6-5 . TGTGCCAGCAGTTACCAGGGCTCAAATGAGCAGTTCTTC CASSYQGSNEQFF
. TRBJ1-5 TRBV10-3 . TGTGCCATCAGTGAGAGAACAGGGTCTCAGCCCCAGCATTTT CAISERTGSQPQHF